These 8 T cell receptor beta chains originate from one sample sequenced in a study of T cell repertoires in cytomegalovirus infection. TCRdb ran MiXCR on the reads and lists one entry per CDR3 protein. The sample includes hundreds of thousands of distinct CDR3 sequences, 33% of them seen just once. Their target antigens are unknown. Sequences were derived from cultured PBMCs, sampled from culture after CMV antigen stimulation. The receptors here all came from a human donor in good health (CMV status not recorded). Some clones in this sample may be carry-over from other donors' samples.

V and J are TRBV25-1 and TRBJ1-1; weak D call: TRBD1 (5 bases). The length of the CDR3 is 17 residues. The V gene lost 6 bases and the J gene lost 2 bases, with 22 bases spanning the gap. CDR1 and CDR2 (germline): MGHDK, SYGVNS. In nucleotides, the CDR3 is TGTGCCAGCAGCCGGACCGTACTGGGGGTCTACAACACTGAAGCTTTCTTT. Translated, it gives CASSRTVLGVYNTEAFF.

This clonotype was found once. The rearrangement uses TRBV7-3 and TRBJ1-1, with 9 bases fitting TRBD1. The CDR3 has 16 residues. After removal of 5 bases from V and 0 bases from J, the junction contained 7 bases not matched to a gene. The V gene's germline CDR1 is SGHTA and CDR2 FQGTGA. The CDR3 DNA sequence: TGTGCCAGCAGCGTCCCTAACAGGGGGCTGAACACTGAAGCTTTCTTT. It translates to CASSVPNRGLNTEAFF.

This clonotype was picked up one time. This chain links TRBV7-6 with TRBJ1-6; D is possibly TRBD1 (5 bases). Trimming cost V 3 bases and J 0 bases, with 18 bases left between them. From germline, CDR1 is SGHVS and CDR2 FNYEAQ. The CDR3 is made up of 19 amino acids. CDR3: CASSFYPRDRYSYNSPLHF. In DNA form, the CDR3 reads TGTGCCAGCAGCTTTTATCCGCGCGACAGATACTCCTATAATTCACCCCTCCACTTT. The entire variable domain, with the rest obtained from reference TRBV7-6 and TRBJ1-6, is as follows: GAGVSQSPRYKVTKRGQDVALRCDPISGHVSLYWYRQALGQGPEFLTYFNYEAQQDKSGLPNDRFSAERPEGSISTLTIQRTEQRDSAMYRCASSFYPRDRYSYNSPLHFGNGTRLTVT.

This clonotype was recorded many times. The gene calls are TRBV5-1 and TRBJ2-3; D might be TRBD2 (5 bases). Germline lookup yields CDR1 SGHRS and CDR2 YFSETQ. Trimming removed 4 bases from V and 6 bases from J, with 15 bases in between. The CDR3 extends over 14 amino acids. The CDR3 coding sequence is TGCGCCAGCAGCCCCTTAGCGACACCGGATACGCAGTATTTT. This sequence encodes CASSPLATPDTQYF. The variable domain in full, completed from reference TRBV5-1 and TRBJ2-3, reads KAGVTQTPRYLIKTRGQQVTLSCSPISGHRSVSWYQQTPGQGLQFLFEYFSETQRNKGNFPGRFSGRQFSNSRSEMNVSTLELGDSALYLCASSPLATPDTQYFGPGTRLTVL.

This clonotype has just a few counts. The rearrangement uses TRBV7-8 and TRBJ1-6; D call uncertain. The CDR3 runs to 13 residues. The V end lost 1 base, the J end lost 10 bases, and 8 bases lay between the germline ends. From germline, CDR1 is SGHVS and CDR2 FQNEAQ. CDR3 residues: CASSLVSESPLHF. The CDR3 DNA is TGTGCCAGCAGCTTAGTGTCGGAATCACCCCTCCACTTT.

This chain joins TRBV5-4 and TRBJ2-5, with 8 bases aligning to TRBD2. The junction had 8 bases not matched to a gene; V was cut back by 0 bases and J by 7 bases. Germline CDR1 reads SGHNT; CDR2 reads YYREEE (reference sequence). CDR3 length equals 15 residues. The CDR3, as DNA: TGTGCCAGCAGCTTGGCGCGCAGCGGGAGTGGGACCCAGTACTTC. It translates to CASSLARSGSGTQYF.

The rearrangement links TRBV20-1 to TRBJ2-3; tentative D call: TRBD1 (5 bases). CDR1 is DFQATT and CDR2 is SNEGSKA in the germline V gene (reference sequence). The CDR3 length is 17 residues. Trimming removed 0 bases at V and 3 bases at J, with 19 bases between. Here the CDR3 reads CSARDRVGQAGTDTQYF. The CDR3 coding sequence is TGCAGTGCTAGAGATCGGGTAGGACAAGCAGGGACAGATACGCAGTATTTT.

J is TRBJ1-5 and V is TRBV5-8; 9 positions agree with TRBD1. This CDR3 spans 13 amino acids. The ends lost 5 bases at V and 9 bases at J; junction bases unmatched: 6. Germline CDR1 and CDR2: SGHTS and YDEGEE. The CDR3 DNA reads TGTGCCAGCAGTTGGGACAGGGAGGGGCCCCAGCATTTT. This encodes CASSWDREGPQHF.